This TCR beta chain is from a study of blood T cell repertoires in COVID-19. Looking at the study overall: Specimens from acute and convalescent COVID-19 originated in the United States, Italy and Spain. Nucleic acid was either cDNA or gDNA, and it came from T cells, B-cell-depleted T cells, or PBMCs.

Authors' methods: Estimation of nucleated cell counts relied on the amplification of reference gene primers. Profiled with immunoSEQ multiplex PCR; TCRdb holds only in-frame clones, not every one. The DNA was the basis for D and trimming; V, J and clone size are from that table. This table has roughly 220,000 clones, roughly 75% appearing once. Germline assignment: CDR1 KGHSH and CDR2 LQKENI. The CDR3 is 13 residues long. V was clipped by 5 bases and J by 4 bases, with 9 bases between them. In this sample, this clone turned up a few times. Other DNA sequences from this sample encode an identical CDR3 as well.

This TCR was recovered from a woman between 65 and 79 years old with acute or convalescent COVID-19. What was sequenced was peripheral blood. This chain connects TRBV18 to TRBJ2-1, with TRBD1 as a possible D gene (6 bases). The CDR3 protein is CASSTGSYNEQFF. The DNA for the CDR3 is TGTGCCAGCTCAACAGGGAGTTACAATGAGCAGTTCTTC.